The 24 T cell receptor beta chains listed next were all sequenced from one sample in a study of response to subunit inactivated influenza vaccine (dated by TCRdb to between 2018 and 2020). Library creation used RT-PCR. Sequencing was performed on an Illumina HiSeq 2500. TCRdb trimmed the raw reads at Q25, called clones with MiXCR and kept productive beta chains. CDR3 protein duplicates are merged, each entry listing the most common genes and DNA. The sample profile shows 500,000 to 600,000 distinct CDR3 sequences; approximately 7.1% of them were found once. The ten largest clones capture 13% of the sample. Source: PBMCs from blood, taken less than 30 months after vaccination. The source of these receptors is a man in his fifties or sixties who received an inactivated influenza vaccine. Donor details come from another sample of the same person, matched by shared clones.

Comment on this clonotype: An end of the junction differs from the germline gene, which may be a read error. The rearrangement joins TRBV12-3 or TRBV12-4 to TRBJ2-7; 9 nucleotides match TRBD1. The length of the CDR3 is 17 residues. The CDR3 loop reads CACSRLRTGDKFHEQYF. The CDR3 coding sequence is TGTGCCTGCAGTCGACTCCGGACAGGGGATAAATTCCACGAGCAGTACTTC.

This clonotype was seen a handful of times. The V and J genes are TRBV7-2 and TRBJ1-2; D is possibly TRBD1 (6 bases). Germline CDR1 reads SGHTA; CDR2 reads FQGNSA. CDR3 length equals 15 residues. Trimming stripped 1 base from V and 6 bases from J, with 15 bases between. The CDR3 region has the DNA TGTGCCAGCAGCTTAGGACAGGTCAAAGGGGATGGCTACACCTTC. It specifies CASSLGQVKGDGYTF.

This clonotype was observed at least ten times. The CDR3 DNA follows: TGTGCCAGCAGCTTAGCGCCACAGGGTACTGGGTCAGATACGCAGTATTTT. It is translated as CASSLAPQGTGSDTQYF. The chain employs TRBV7-6 and TRBJ2-3, with D possibly TRBD1 on 6 matching bases. Trimming removed 0 bases at V and 4 bases at J, with 17 bases between. Germline CDR1 and CDR2: SGHVS and FNYEAQ. This CDR3 is built from 17 residues.

This clonotype appeared many times. The chain couples TRBV20-1 to TRBJ2-1, with 12 bases fitting TRBD2. V dropped 6 bases and J dropped 9; count of bases not matched to a gene: 9. This CDR3 is built from 14 residues. Germline V gives CDR1 DFQATT, CDR2 SNEGSKA (reference sequence). This chain's CDR3 is CSANTGTSGREQFF. The DNA for the CDR3 is TGCAGTGCCAACACCGGGACTAGCGGGCGTGAGCAGTTCTTC.

This clonotype has just a few counts. The rearrangement links TRBV20-1 to TRBJ2-1, with a tentative D call TRBD2 (6 bases). The CDR3 runs 15 residues. The germline gives CDR1 DFQATT, CDR2 SNEGSKA (reference sequence). V shed 3 bases and J shed 4 bases, with 16 bases lying between them. As DNA, the CDR3 is TGCAGTGCTAGTAGGTGGGAGGATTTATACAATGAGCAGTTCTTC. This codes for CSASRWEDLYNEQFF.

V and J are TRBV6-2 or TRBV6-3 and TRBJ2-6, with 10 bases that match TRBD1. V trimming: 6 bases; J trimming: 1 base; junction bases outside the gene matches: 6. Germline CDR1 MNHEY, CDR2 SVGEGT. This CDR3 comprises 17 residues. CDR3: CASRTRDRGSGANVLTF. In DNA, the CDR3 is TGTGCCAGCAGAACCCGGGACAGGGGTTCTGGGGCCAACGTCCTGACTTTC.

This clonotype was observed many times. V is TRBV5-1 and J is TRBJ1-2, with D possibly TRBD1 on 5 matching bases. The CDR3 length is 15 residues. Per the germline V gene, CDR1 is SGHRS and CDR2 is YFSETQ. V was pared by 5 bases and J by 10 bases, with 24 bases between. The CDR3 loop reads CASSYGTAISGFYTF. CDR3 nucleotides: TGCGCCAGCAGTTACGGGACGGCGATCTCCGGATTCTACACCTTC.

This clonotype was found a few times. V gene TRBV20-1 combines with J gene TRBJ2-7; 8 nucleotides align to TRBD2. J lost 7 bases, V lost 0 bases, and 14 bases had no gene match. The CDR3 is 16 residues long. CDR1 and CDR2 from the germline V gene are DFQATT and SNEGSKA (reference sequence). The CDR3, as DNA: TGCAGTGCTAGAGATGCTAGAAGAAGCGGGAGACGGGAGCAGTACTTC. It specifies CSARDARRSGRREQYF.

This clonotype came up a few times. The chain is built from TRBV4-2 and TRBJ2-2; possibly TRBD2 for D (6 bases). V lost 0 bases and J lost 4, with 9 bases in between. In germline, CDR1 is LGHNA, CDR2 YNFKEQ. This CDR3 contains 15 residues. The CDR3 bases are TGTGCCAGCAGCCAAGAGGAGGGTGGCACCGGGGAGCTGTTTTTT. It yields the protein CASSQEEGGTGELFF.

This clonotype was seen only a few times. This chain links TRBV11-3 with TRBJ2-3, with TRBD2 identical over 7 bases. Germline V lookup: CDR1 SGHNT, CDR2 YENEEA. The junction had 8 bases not matched to a gene; V was cut back by 5 bases and J by 3 bases. This CDR3 region has 15 residues. CDR3 residues: CASSRTILATDTQYF. DNA of the CDR3: TGTGCCAGCAGCCGAACCATACTAGCGACAGATACGCAGTATTTT.

The chain uses TRBV20-1 and TRBJ2-3; 9 bases fit TRBD2. Trimming took 3 bases from V and 0 from J; bases not matched to a gene: 13. Germline CDR1 DFQATT, CDR2 SNEGSKA (reference sequence). The CDR3 spans 18 residues. For the CDR3, the DNA is TGCAGTGCTAGTACGACTAGCGGCACGACGGGTAGCACAGATACGCAGTATTTT. Translating it yields CSASTTSGTTGSTDTQYF.

At least ten counts were recorded for this clonotype. The chain joins TRBV2 to TRBJ1-6; 7 nucleotides agree with TRBD1. The CDR3 runs 14 residues. V shed 5 bases and J 6 bases; nucleotides not matched to a gene: 4. Germline CDR1 SNHLY, CDR2 FYNNEI. CDR3 DNA: TGTGCCAGCAGTAAGGGACAGATTAATTCACCCCTCCACTTT. Translated: CASSKGQINSPLHF.

This clonotype was seen at least ten times. The chain employs TRBV4-3 and TRBJ1-5, with D possibly matching TRBD1 (5 bases). With 0 bases removed from V and 5 bases from J, the gap between germline ends came to 14 bases. The V gene's germline CDR1 is LGHNA and CDR2 YSLEER. This CDR3 spans 16 amino acids. Here the CDR3 DNA reads TGCGCCAGCAGCCAAGATATGTTGGGGGGATATCAGCCCCAGCATTTT. This codes for CASSQDMLGGYQPQHF.

This clonotype was recorded at least ten times. This chain connects TRBV12-3 or TRBV12-4 to TRBJ2-7; D assignment may be TRBD1 or TRBD2 (6 bases each). V gave up 6 bases and J gave up 3 bases, with 15 bases separating them. The CDR3 covers 14 residues. The CDR3, as DNA: TGTGCCAGCAGCAAATTGGGGGGCGTCTACGAGCAGTACTTC. Translation gives CASSKLGGVYEQYF.

The chain links TRBV2 to TRBJ2-5; 11 bases are a match to TRBD2. The CDR3 extends over 14 amino acids. V was clipped by 7 bases and J by 4 bases; unmatched bases: 5. Per germline, CDR1 SNHLY and CDR2 FYNNEI. CDR3 region: CASKTSGSLETQYF. CDR3 DNA: TGTGCCAGCAAAACTAGCGGGAGCTTAGAGACCCAGTACTTC.

This rearrangement joins TRBV7-8 to TRBJ2-1; 8 positions match TRBD2. Germline V gives CDR1 SGHVS, CDR2 FQNEAQ. CDR3 size: 16 residues. Germline trimming cut 2 bases from V and 6 bases from J; bases unmatched to any gene: 9. The CDR3 region has the DNA TGTGCCAGCAGCTTATTATCCGGGACTAGGGGCAATGAGCAGTTCTTC. Encoded protein: CASSLLSGTRGNEQFF. The variable domain in full, completed from reference TRBV7-8 and TRBJ2-1, reads GAGVSQSPRYKVAKRGQDVALRCDPISGHVSLFWYQQALGQGPEFLTYFQNEAQLDKSGLPSDRFFAERPEGSVSTLKIQRTQQEDSAVYLCASSLLSGTRGNEQFFGPGTRLTVL.

This clonotype was recorded a few times. The chain recombines TRBV27 with TRBJ2-7; 8 nucleotides match TRBD1. Germline CDR1 and CDR2: MNHEY and SMNVEV (reference sequence). CDR3 length: 14 amino acids. V trimming: 5 bases; J trimming: 10 bases; junction bases outside the gene matches: 13. In DNA, the CDR3 is TGTGCCAGCAGTCCACATAGCTTGGACAGGGTCCAGTACTTC. It specifies CASSPHSLDRVQYF.

About this clonotype itself: The CDR3 does not close with the conserved phenylalanine or tryptophan, likely indicating a read error. The chain carries TRBV3-1 and TRBJ2-7; the match to TRBD1 covers 8 bases. J gave up 3 bases and V 1 base, and 2 bases lay outside the gene matches. Germline V gene data show CDR1 as LGHDT and CDR2 as YNNKEL (reference sequence). The CDR3 is 14 amino acids. The CDR3 DNA follows: TGTGCCAGCAGCCAAGGGACAGGGCACTACGAGCAGTACTCC. It yields the protein CASSQGTGHYEQYS.

This clonotype appeared many times. This chain links TRBV4-2 with TRBJ1-1; TRBD1 might be the D (6 bases). Looked up from germline, CDR1 is LGHNA and CDR2 is YNFKEQ. V lost 4 bases, J lost 7 bases, and 16 bases lay in between. CDR3 length equals 14 residues. CDR3 sequence: CASSPLGQDSEAFF. The DNA for the CDR3 is TGTGCCAGCAGCCCCCTCGGGCAGGACAGTGAAGCTTTCTTT.

This clonotype was seen many times. The V call is TRBV12-3 or TRBV12-4, the J call TRBJ2-4; D may be TRBD1 (5 bases). Trimming took 5 bases from V and 6 from J, leaving 14 bases between them. The length of the CDR3 is 14 residues. The CDR3 DNA is TGTGCCAGCAGTCTAGAGCAGGGCGGAAACATTCAGTACTTC. It yields the protein CASSLEQGGNIQYF.

There are many counts of this clonotype. This chain uses TRBV4-1 with TRBJ1-6; no clear D gene. Trimming stripped 0 bases from V and 14 bases from J, with 14 bases between. Germline assignment: CDR1 MGHRA and CDR2 YSYEKL. The CDR3 loop spans 14 amino acids. CDR3 sequence reads: CASSQERGPVSLHF. The CDR3 DNA follows: TGCGCCAGCAGCCAAGAGAGAGGTCCTGTCTCCCTCCACTTT.

In this sample, this clonotype turned up many times. The gene calls are TRBV20-1 and TRBJ2-2; 8 bases are shared with TRBD2. Germline CDR1 is DFQATT and CDR2 is SNEGSKA (reference sequence). J lost 5 bases, V lost 3 bases, and 5 bases had no gene match. The CDR3 consists of 14 residues. The chain's CDR3 is CSASWTGGTGELFF. The CDR3 bases are TGCAGTGCTAGCTGGACGGGAGGGACCGGGGAGCTGTTTTTT.

This clonotype was found a few times. This chain joins TRBV7-9 and TRBJ2-2, with D possibly matching TRBD1 (6 bases). This CDR3 region has 16 residues. Germline CDR1 reads SEHNR; CDR2 reads FQNEAQ (reference sequence). Trimming pared 5 bases from V and 4 bases from J, leaving 17 bases between. The CDR3 loop reads CASSLGAQRGTGELFF. CDR3 sequence (DNA): TGTGCCAGCAGCCTGGGGGCACAACGGGGCACCGGGGAGCTGTTTTTT. The full variable domain, in which reference TRBV7-9 and TRBJ2-2 provide the parts outside the CDR3, is DTGVSQNPRHKITKRGQNVTFRCDPISEHNRLYWYRQTLGQGPEFLTYFQNEAQLEKSRLLSDRFSAERPKGSFSTLEIQRTEQGDSAMYLCASSLGAQRGTGELFFGEGSRLTVL.

This sequence joins TRBV6-2 or TRBV6-3 and TRBJ1-5, with 9 bases fitting TRBD1. From germline, CDR1 is MNHEY and CDR2 SVGEGT. Losses at the gene ends were 4 bases for V and 4 bases for J; bases not matched to a gene: 2. This CDR3 is 14 amino acids long. DNA of the CDR3: TGTGCCAGCAGTTGGACAGGGGCGAATCAGCCCCAGCATTTT. Its protein product is CASSWTGANQPQHF.